A single sample is the source of the 31 T cell receptor beta chains below, sequenced in a study of T cell clonotyping in hematopoietic cell transplantation. Sequencing used immunoSEQ multiplex PCR; TCRdb keeps in-frame clones, though not all of them. This table has about 36,000 clones, over 80% appearing once. The sequencing sample was made of peripheral blood mononuclear cells. The receptors come from a middle-aged woman in good health. Some clones in this sample may be carry-over from other donors' samples.

This chain connects TRBV19 to TRBJ2-3; D may be TRBD1 or TRBD2 (5 bases each). This CDR3 region has 14 residues. Germline CDR1 reads LNHDA; CDR2 reads SQIVND (reference sequence). Trimming cost V 9 bases and J 1 base, with 14 bases left between them. CDR3 amino acids: CASGDDRGTDTQYF. The CDR3 nucleotides read TGTGCCAGCGGGGACGACCGGGGCACAGATACGCAGTATTTT. Full variable domain (missing parts from reference TRBV19 and TRBJ2-3): DGGITQSPKYLFRKEGQNVTLSCEQNLNHDAMYWYRQDPGQGLRLIYYSQIVNDFQKGDIAEGYSVSREKKESFPLTVTSAQKNPTAFYLCASGDDRGTDTQYFGPGTRLTVL.

The table lists this clone with a few counts. The V call is TRBV30, the J call TRBJ1-2; D unresolved. Germline CDR1 is GTSNPN and CDR2 is SVGIG (reference sequence). V lost 3 bases and J 3 bases, leaving 8 bases between the germline ends. This CDR3 region has 12 residues. The DNA for the CDR3 is TGTGCCTGGAGATATCGGGACTATGGCTACACCTTC. Translation gives CAWRYRDYGYTF.

CDR3 nucleotide sequence: TGTGCCAGTAGCAGGGGGTATGGCTACACCTTC. It is translated as CASSRGYGYTF. This chain links TRBV19 with TRBJ1-2, with TRBD1 matching 7 bases. The CDR3 sequence is 11 residues long. Germline trimming cut 6 bases from V and 5 bases from J; bases unmatched to any gene: 0. Germline loops: CDR1 LNHDA, CDR2 SQIVND (reference sequence).

The chain combines TRBV11-1 with TRBJ1-1; no definite D call. The germline V gene has CDR1 SGHAT and CDR2 FQDESV (reference sequence). The germline V and J ends were trimmed by 6 bases and 2 bases, with 19 bases remaining between them. The CDR3 has 16 amino acids. CDR3 coding DNA: TGTGCCAGCAGTCCTTCTCCGGGCAGTATAAACACTGAAGCTTTCTTT. Translation: CASSPSPGSINTEAFF.

CDR3 region: CASRLTGGSGNTIYF. CDR3 DNA sequence: TGCGCCAGCAGGTTAACAGGGGGCTCTGGAAACACCATATATTTT. V gene TRBV5-1 combines with J gene TRBJ1-3; 8 nucleotides match TRBD1. This CDR3 has 15 residues. The germline CDR1 and CDR2 sequences are SGHRS and YFSETQ. V gave up 5 bases and J gave up 0 bases; unmatched junction bases: 4.

This chain joins TRBV28 and TRBJ2-2, with D perhaps matching TRBD1 (6 bases). CDR1 MDHEN and CDR2 SYDVKM come from the germline V gene. The length of the CDR3 is 13 residues. The V end lost 1 base, the J end lost 6 bases, and 6 bases lay between the germline ends. The CDR3 spells CASSLSGAGELFF. The CDR3 DNA sequence: TGTGCCAGCAGTTTATCAGGGGCCGGGGAGCTGTTTTTT.

The chain combines TRBV5-1 with TRBJ2-7; D is undetermined. This CDR3 is 13 amino acids long. Trimming removed 0 bases at V and 7 bases at J, with 11 bases between. Germline-derived CDR1 and CDR2 are SGHRS and YFSETQ. Here the CDR3 DNA reads TGCGCCAGCAGCTTGGTTCCAAATGGGGAGCAGTACTTC. This translates into CASSLVPNGEQYF.

The rearrangement joins TRBV5-1 to TRBJ1-1, with 7 bases that match TRBD1. The CDR3 length is 15 residues. Germline CDR1 and CDR2: SGHRS and YFSETQ. Trimming cost V 1 base and J 4 bases; bases outside gene matches: 7. DNA of the CDR3: TGCGCCAGCAGCTTGAATGTCAGGGGGACCACTGAAGCTTTCTTT. This sequence encodes CASSLNVRGTTEAFF.

The rearrangement joins TRBV6-5 to TRBJ2-7; 10 positions agree with TRBD1. V dropped 6 bases and J dropped 4; count of bases not matched to a gene: 9. CDR1 and CDR2 (germline): MNHEY, SVGAGI. The CDR3 is made up of 15 amino acids. As DNA, the CDR3 is TGTGCCAGCAGCAAGCCCGGGACAGGGGCGTACGAGCAGTACTTC. Its protein is CASSKPGTGAYEQYF.

The gene calls are TRBV10-3 and TRBJ2-3, with D unclear. Germline lookup yields CDR1 ENHRY and CDR2 SYGVKD. The CDR3 contains 12 residues. V lost 10 bases to trimming and J lost 6 bases, with 14 bases between them. The CDR3: CATSKGGDTQYF. The CDR3 bases are TGTGCCACCTCGAAGGGTGGGGATACGCAGTATTTT.

The V call is TRBV7-8, the J call TRBJ1-1; weak D call: TRBD1 (6 bases). This CDR3 has 11 residues. The V end lost 5 bases, the J end lost 12 bases, and 13 bases lay between the germline ends. Per germline, CDR1 SGHVS and CDR2 FQNEAQ. The CDR3: CASSSTGRTFF. The CDR3 nucleotides are TGTGCCAGCAGCAGCACAGGGAGAACTTTCTTT. The full variable domain, in which reference TRBV7-8 and TRBJ1-1 provide the parts outside the CDR3, is GAGVSQSPRYKVAKRGQDVALRCDPISGHVSLFWYQQALGQGPEFLTYFQNEAQLDKSGLPSDRFFAERPEGSVSTLKIQRTQQEDSAVYLCASSSTGRTFFGQGTRLTVV.

The chain recombines TRBV30 with TRBJ1-5; TRBD1 matches at 7 bases. Per germline, CDR1 GTSNPN and CDR2 SVGIG (reference sequence). Trimming cost V 5 bases and J 0 bases; bases outside gene matches: 1. The CDR3 extends over 13 amino acids. The DNA for the CDR3 is TGTGCCTGGGGGACAGATAGCAATCAGCCCCAGCATTTT. The encoded protein is CAWGTDSNQPQHF.

The chain carries TRBV27 and TRBJ2-5, with D hard to call. This CDR3 contains 13 residues. Trimming cost V 3 bases and J 8 bases, with 13 bases left between them. Germline CDR1 and CDR2: MNHEY and SMNVEV (reference sequence). The CDR3 protein is CASSFNGADTQYF. In DNA form, the CDR3 reads TGTGCCAGCAGTTTTAACGGAGCCGACACCCAGTACTTC.

The J gene is TRBJ2-5, the V gene TRBV19; 12 bases line up with TRBD2. V was clipped by 4 bases and J by 4 bases; unmatched bases: 7. The CDR3 is made up of 16 amino acids. Germline V gives CDR1 LNHDA, CDR2 SQIVND (reference sequence). The CDR3 loop reads CASSNLAGGQGETQYF. Written as DNA, the CDR3 is TGTGCCAGTAGTAACCTAGCGGGAGGGCAGGGAGAGACCCAGTACTTC.

The V gene is TRBV28, the J gene TRBJ1-1; D call uncertain. The V and J ends lost 3 bases and 3 bases respectively, with 5 bases between them. Germline lookup yields CDR1 MDHEN and CDR2 SYDVKM. The CDR3 length is 12 residues. The CDR3 sequence is CASSFRHTEAFF. In DNA form, the CDR3 reads TGTGCCAGCAGTTTCCGCCACACTGAAGCTTTCTTT.

The gene calls are TRBV19 and TRBJ2-1, with D unclear. The CDR3 contains 13 residues. Germline CDR1 LNHDA, CDR2 SQIVND (reference sequence). Trimming left V 3 bases short and J 5 bases short, with 8 bases between. The CDR3 loop is CASSIDSNNEQFF. The CDR3 region has the DNA TGTGCCAGTAGTATCGACTCTAACAATGAGCAGTTCTTC.

The CDR3 protein is CASGSGVGYGYTF. The CDR3, as DNA: TGTGCCAGCGGATCGGGGGTCGGCTATGGCTACACCTTC. The genes are TRBV27 and TRBJ1-2; tentatively, D is TRBD1 (5 bases). V was cut by 8 bases and J by 4 bases, with 14 bases left in between. This CDR3 region has 13 residues. CDR1 and CDR2 (germline): MNHEY, SMNVEV (reference sequence).

The CDR3, as DNA: TGTGCCAGCAGAACCCGGACGGGCACCTACGAGCAGTACTTC. Its protein product is CASRTRTGTYEQYF. The rearrangement uses TRBV2 and TRBJ2-7; D ambiguous. Germline V gives CDR1 SNHLY, CDR2 FYNNEI. CDR3 length: 14 amino acids. Trimming removed 6 bases at V and 2 bases at J, with 14 bases between. Based on the CDR3 plus reference TRBV2 and TRBJ2-7, the full variable domain is EPEVTQTPSHQVTQMGQEVILRCVPISNHLYFYWYRQILGQKVEFLVSFYNNEISEKSEIFDDQFSVERPDGSNFTLKIRSTKLEDSAMYFCASRTRTGTYEQYFGPGTRLTVT.

The chain combines TRBV28 with TRBJ1-2; a weak D match, TRBD1 (5 bases). V dropped 8 bases and J dropped 10 bases, with 20 bases sitting between them. CDR1 and CDR2 from the germline V gene are MDHEN and SYDVKM. The CDR3 consists of 13 residues. CDR3 DNA: TGTGCCAGCGGAGGGGCACCTACCTGGGTCTACACCTTC. Encoded protein: CASGGAPTWVYTF.

The chain has TRBV29-1 and TRBJ1-1, with TRBD1 as a possible D gene (6 bases). The CDR3 totals 12 residues. Trimming took 6 bases from V and 7 from J, leaving 15 bases between them. The germline V gene has CDR1 SQVTM and CDR2 ANQGSEA. CDR3 coding DNA: TGCAGCGTCCGGGACACGGACTATGAAGCTTTCTTT. Its protein is CSVRDTDYEAFF.

The chain joins TRBV18 to TRBJ2-5; TRBD2 is a possible D gene (6 bases). The V and J ends lost 0 bases and 5 bases respectively, with 10 bases between them. The CDR3 loop spans 14 amino acids. Germline V CDR1 and CDR2: KGHSH, LQKENI. In DNA form, the CDR3 reads TGTGCCAGCTCACCACCCTCGGGAGCCGAGACCCAGTACTTC. It is translated as CASSPPSGAETQYF.

The genes are TRBV30 and TRBJ1-2; 10 bases are shared with TRBD1. Germline V gene lookup returns CDR1 GTSNPN and CDR2 SVGIG (reference sequence). This CDR3 contains 15 residues. Trimming cost V 3 bases and J 2 bases; bases outside gene matches: 6. This CDR3 is CAWRDRGARNYGYTF. In DNA, the CDR3 is TGTGCCTGGAGGGACAGGGGGGCACGGAACTATGGCTACACCTTC. Full variable domain (outside the CDR3, taken from reference TRBV30 and TRBJ1-2): SQTIHQWPATLVQPVGSPLSLECTVEGTSNPNLYWYRQAAGRGLQLLFYSVGIGQISSEVPQNLSASRPQDRQFILSSKKLLLSDSGFYLCAWRDRGARNYGYTFGSGTRLTVV.

This clone was seen more than once but under ten times. The gene calls are TRBV5-5 and TRBJ2-1, with D perhaps being TRBD1 or TRBD2 (5 bases each). There are 15 residues in the CDR3. The germline V gene encodes CDR1 SGHKS and CDR2 YYEKEE (reference sequence). Deletions cut 1 base from V and 4 bases from J, with 12 bases between. Written as DNA, the CDR3 is TGTGCCAGCAGCTTGCAGGGTGGGGGATACAATGAGCAGTTCTTC. Amino acids: CASSLQGGGYNEQFF.

In its sample, this clone was seen a few times. This chain connects TRBV30 to TRBJ1-1; no clear D. The V and J ends lost 5 bases and 0 bases respectively, with 4 bases between them. The CDR3 is 11 amino acids. Per the germline V gene, CDR1 is GTSNPN and CDR2 is SVGIG (reference sequence). CDR3 in DNA: TGTGCCTGGTACCTGAACACTGAAGCTTTCTTT. This translates into CAWYLNTEAFF.

This clone has just a few counts. The V gene is TRBV7-8, the J gene TRBJ2-7; D assignment may be TRBD1 or TRBD2 (5 bases each). Per the germline V gene, CDR1 is SGHVS and CDR2 is FQNEAQ. This CDR3 has 12 amino acids. Between the trimmed V and J ends, which lost 5 bases and 5 bases, there was a span of 10 bases. Here the CDR3 DNA reads TGTGCCAGCAGCCACGGGGCCAACGAGCAGTACTTC. This translates into CASSHGANEQYF.

V and J are TRBV9 and TRBJ2-1, with D perhaps matching TRBD2 (5 bases). The CDR3 length is 15 residues. V dropped 3 bases and J dropped 0 bases, with 10 bases sitting between them. Germline V gives CDR1 SGDLS, CDR2 YYNGEE. CDR3 in DNA: TGTGCCAGCAGCGCTACTAGTCTCTCCTACAATGAGCAGTTCTTC. Protein sequence: CASSATSLSYNEQFF.

The V gene is TRBV7-9, the J gene TRBJ2-7; D is possibly TRBD1 (5 bases). The germline V gene has CDR1 SEHNR and CDR2 FQNEAQ (reference sequence). This CDR3 is built from 14 residues. The V and J ends lost 1 base and 5 bases respectively, with 12 bases between them. Here the CDR3 reads CASSLGGAGDEQYF. In DNA form, the CDR3 reads TGTGCCAGCAGCTTAGGGGGCGCTGGGGACGAGCAGTACTTC.

This clone was counted a few times. This chain connects TRBV11-2 to TRBJ1-5, with no clear D. This CDR3 has 13 residues. In germline, CDR1 is SGHAT, CDR2 FQNNGV. V lost 2 bases and J 4 bases, leaving 6 bases between the germline ends. This chain's CDR3 is CASSLSQNQPQHF. CDR3 in DNA: TGTGCCAGCAGCTTATCGCAGAATCAGCCCCAGCATTTT.

A remark on this clone: The sample has other DNA sequences that encode this CDR3 too. This sequence joins TRBV30 and TRBJ1-2; possibly TRBD1 for D (6 bases). V was clipped by 3 bases and J by 4 bases, with 12 bases between them. CDR1 and CDR2 (germline): GTSNPN, SVGIG (reference sequence). The CDR3 has 13 residues. CDR3 sequence (DNA): TGTGCCTGGAGCGAAAGGGGGGGCTATGGCTACACCTTC. Residues: CAWSERGGYGYTF.

The chain uses TRBV6-5 and TRBJ1-4; D is unresolved. The CDR3 has 14 residues. V lost 6 bases, J lost 4 bases, and 12 bases lay in between. CDR1 is MNHEY and CDR2 is SVGAGI in the germline V gene. The CDR3 region is CASRPGLNNEKLFF. CDR3 DNA: TGTGCCAGCAGACCGGGTCTTAATAATGAAAAACTGTTTTTT.

The chain combines TRBV2 with TRBJ2-3; the match to TRBD2 covers 8 bases. Per the germline V gene, CDR1 is SNHLY and CDR2 is FYNNEI. V lost 7 bases to trimming and J lost 4 bases; unmatched junction nucleotides: 13. The CDR3 consists of 16 residues. CDR3 in DNA: TGTGCCAGCAAACGGGAGGGCCAAAGGTTGGCAGATACGCAGTATTTT. Translated, it gives CASKREGQRLADTQYF.